These T cell receptor beta chains were read from a single sample in a study of PD-L1 blockade in urothelial cancer. Produced via immunoSEQ multiplex PCR; TCRdb's table is partial and in-frame only. The sample includes 60,000 or so clones, 85% of them seen just once. The material sequenced was PBMCs, taken around atezolizumab (anti-PD-L1) treatment. The receptors originated from a man between 65 and 80 years old with urothelial cancer. The CDR3 runs from the conserved cysteine through the conserved F or W. The D gene is left open where the match is weak. Some rows have no size entry. The others give once, few or many, or a class for an expanded clone.

abundance: .
v_gene: TRBV7-7
j_gene: TRBJ2-1
len: 13
d_gene: .
CDR3nt: TGTGCCAGCAGCTTAGACAGGACCAATGAGCAGTTCTTC
CDR3aa: CASSLDRTNEQFF

abundance: .
v_gene: TRBV20-1
j_gene: TRBJ2-7
len: 11
d_gene: .
CDR3nt: TGCAGTGCTAGAGATGGGCGAACAGGGATCTTC
CDR3aa: CSARDGRTGIF

abundance: .
v_gene: TRBV2
j_gene: TRBJ2-7
len: 11
d_gene: .
CDR3nt: TGTGCCAGCAGCCCGTTCGACGAGCAGTACTTC
CDR3aa: CASSPFDEQYF

abundance: .
v_gene: TRBV5-1
j_gene: TRBJ1-2
len: 13
d_gene: .
CDR3nt: TGCGCCAGCAGCTTGAGTGTAGAGGATGGCTACACCTTC
CDR3aa: CASSLSVEDGYTF

abundance: .
v_gene: TRBV13
j_gene: TRBJ2-1
len: 20
d_gene: TRBD2
CDR3nt: TGTGCCAGCAGCCAACGGACTAGCGGGAGGAAGCAGAGTTCCTACAATGAGCAGTTCTTC
CDR3aa: CASSQRTSGRKQSSYNEQFF

abundance: .
v_gene: TRBV11-3
j_gene: TRBJ2-7
len: 14
d_gene: TRBD2
CDR3nt: TGTGCCAGCAGCCCGCATAGCGGGAGCTACGAGCAGTACTTC
CDR3aa: CASSPHSGSYEQYF

abundance: .
v_gene: TRBV7-7
j_gene: TRBJ2-5
len: 16
d_gene: .
CDR3nt: TGTGCCAGCAGCTCCGGGACATATGGTCCGAGGGAGACCCAGTACTTC
CDR3aa: CASSSGTYGPRETQYF

abundance: few
v_gene: TRBV9
j_gene: TRBJ2-3
len: 17
d_gene: TRBD2
CDR3nt: TGTGCCAGCAGCGTAGAACGGACTAGCGGGATCACAGATACGCAGTATTTT
CDR3aa: CASSVERTSGITDTQYF

abundance: .
v_gene: TRBV5-1
j_gene: TRBJ2-2
len: 14
d_gene: .
CDR3nt: TGCGCCAGCAGCTTGAGGGGGTACACCGGGGAGCTGTTTTTT
CDR3aa: CASSLRGYTGELFF

abundance: .
v_gene: TRBV7-6
j_gene: TRBJ2-3
len: 17
d_gene: TRBD2
CDR3nt: TGTGCCAGCAGCCCTAGACTAGCGTTACTTAGCACAGATACGCAGTATTTT
CDR3aa: CASSPRLALLSTDTQYF

abundance: .
v_gene: TRBV6-5
j_gene: TRBJ1-1
len: 15
d_gene: .
CDR3nt: TGTGCCAGCAGTTACTCTTGGGCAATGAACACTGAAGCTTTCTTT
CDR3aa: CASSYSWAMNTEAFF

abundance: .
v_gene: TRBV18
j_gene: TRBJ2-1
len: 15
d_gene: TRBD2
CDR3nt: TGTGCCAGCTCGCGGACTAGCGGGGATTTCAATGAGCAGTTCTTC
CDR3aa: CASSRTSGDFNEQFF

abundance: .
v_gene: TRBV5-1
j_gene: TRBJ2-5
len: 16
d_gene: .
CDR3nt: TGCGCCAGCAGCTTGGGAAGGTCGACACAACAAGAGACCCAGTACTTC
CDR3aa: CASSLGRSTQQETQYF

abundance: .
v_gene: TRBV6-1
j_gene: TRBJ2-7
len: 11
d_gene: .
CDR3nt: TGTGCCTCCGGTGGGGGGTACGAGCAGTACTTC
CDR3aa: CASGGGYEQYF

abundance: .
v_gene: TRBV30
j_gene: TRBJ1-5
len: 14
d_gene: TRBD1
CDR3nt: TGTGCCTGGAGTGTAACAGGGGGCTATCAGCCCCAGCATTTT
CDR3aa: CAWSVTGGYQPQHF

abundance: .
v_gene: TRBV4-1
j_gene: TRBJ2-1
len: 16
d_gene: TRBD2
CDR3nt: TGCGCCAGCAGCCAGAGCGGGAGCCCAGCCTACAATGAGCAGTTCTTC
CDR3aa: CASSQSGSPAYNEQFF

abundance: .
v_gene: TRBV2
j_gene: TRBJ2-5
len: 17
d_gene: TRBD2
CDR3nt: TGTGCCAGCAGTGGGACTAGCGCGGGGCCCCGCCAAGAGACCCAGTACTTC
CDR3aa: CASSGTSAGPRQETQYF

abundance: .
v_gene: TRBV7-3
j_gene: TRBJ2-2
len: 14
d_gene: .
CDR3nt: TGTGCCAGCAGCTTCCAGGGCCAGGGCGGGGAGCTGTTTTTT
CDR3aa: CASSFQGQGGELFF

abundance: .
v_gene: TRBV9
j_gene: TRBJ2-7
len: 16
d_gene: TRBD2
CDR3nt: TGTGCCAGCAGCGTAGGTAAGGGACTAGCGGAATACGAGCAGTACTTC
CDR3aa: CASSVGKGLAEYEQYF

abundance: few
v_gene: TRBV7-3
j_gene: TRBJ2-2
len: 14
d_gene: .
CDR3nt: TGTGCCAGCAGCTCCCACAAGAACACCGGGGAGCTGTTTTTT
CDR3aa: CASSSHKNTGELFF

abundance: .
v_gene: TRBV7-3
j_gene: TRBJ2-7
len: 16
d_gene: TRBD2
CDR3nt: TGTGCCAGCAGCCCCGGGGGACTAGCGGGACTGGGGGAGCAGTACTTC
CDR3aa: CASSPGGLAGLGEQYF

abundance: .
v_gene: TRBV18
j_gene: TRBJ2-7
len: 14
d_gene: TRBD1
CDR3nt: TGTGCCAGCTCCCCGGGGACAGGCGGGTACGAGCAGTACTTC
CDR3aa: CASSPGTGGYEQYF

abundance: .
v_gene: TRBV2
j_gene: TRBJ2-1
len: 15
d_gene: .
CDR3nt: TGTGCCAGCAGCGAAGAGGAGACTGGATACAATGAGCAGTTCTTC
CDR3aa: CASSEEETGYNEQFF

abundance: .
v_gene: TRBV12-5
j_gene: TRBJ2-3
len: 12
d_gene: .
CDR3nt: TGTGCTAGTGGTTTGACGGGGGATACGCAGTATTTT
CDR3aa: CASGLTGDTQYF

abundance: few
v_gene: TRBV6-5
j_gene: TRBJ1-2
len: 14
d_gene: .
CDR3nt: TGTGCCAGCAGCCAGTCGGACAGTGTCTATGGCTACACCTTC
CDR3aa: CASSQSDSVYGYTF

abundance: .
v_gene: TRBV28
j_gene: TRBJ2-1
len: 16
d_gene: TRBD2
CDR3nt: TGTGCCAGCAGTTTAACTAGCGGGAGCCCCTACAATGAGCAGTTCTTC
CDR3aa: CASSLTSGSPYNEQFF

abundance: once
v_gene: TRBV2
j_gene: TRBJ2-4
len: 14
d_gene: TRBD1
CDR3nt: TGTGCCAGCAGGCACCCTCTGACAGGGAACATTCAGTACTTC
CDR3aa: CASRHPLTGNIQYF

abundance: once
v_gene: TRBV10-2
j_gene: TRBJ2-5
len: 16
d_gene: TRBD1
CDR3nt: TGCGCCAGCAGTGAGGGACCGGGACAGGGTGCGGAGACCCAGTACTTC
CDR3aa: CASSEGPGQGAETQYF

abundance: few
v_gene: TRBV5-4
j_gene: TRBJ2-2
len: 14
d_gene: .
CDR3nt: TGTGCCAGCAGCTTGGTGTGGGGGGCCGGGGAGCTGTTTTTT
CDR3aa: CASSLVWGAGELFF

abundance: .
v_gene: TRBV18
j_gene: TRBJ1-4
len: 13
d_gene: .
CDR3nt: TGTGCCAGCTCACCGGTGGTTCAGGGACATATTTTTTTT
CDR3aa: CASSPVVQGHIFF

abundance: .
v_gene: TRBV10-3
j_gene: TRBJ2-3
len: 14
d_gene: TRBD1
CDR3nt: TGTGCCATCAGTGGACAGGGGTCGGCGGATACGCAGTATTTT
CDR3aa: CAISGQGSADTQYF

abundance: .
v_gene: TRBV19
j_gene: TRBJ1-5
len: 15
d_gene: .
CDR3nt: TGTGCCAGTATAGCTGGGGGGAATAGCAATCAGCCCCAGCATTTT
CDR3aa: CASIAGGNSNQPQHF

abundance: few
v_gene: TRBV7-9
j_gene: TRBJ1-1
len: 13
d_gene: TRBD1
CDR3nt: TGTGCCAGCAGTTCCCAGGGGGACACTGAAGCTTTCTTT
CDR3aa: CASSSQGDTEAFF

abundance: once
v_gene: TRBV7-3
j_gene: TRBJ2-6
len: 17
d_gene: .
CDR3nt: TGTGCCAGCAGCTTAAGCGGGACGGGGGCTGGGGCCAACGTCCTGACTTTC
CDR3aa: CASSLSGTGAGANVLTF

abundance: .
v_gene: TRBV28
j_gene: TRBJ2-5
len: 16
d_gene: .
CDR3nt: TGTGCCAGCAGTACCCCATCGGGGGGAGGGGGAGAGACCCAGTACTTC
CDR3aa: CASSTPSGGGGETQYF

abundance: .
v_gene: TRBV28
j_gene: TRBJ2-1
len: 16
d_gene: TRBD2
CDR3nt: TGTGCCAGCAGTTCCCGGTTGGGGCGGGAGGACAATGAGCAGTTCTTC
CDR3aa: CASSSRLGREDNEQFF

abundance: .
v_gene: TRBV4-1
j_gene: TRBJ2-4
len: 16
d_gene: TRBD1
CDR3nt: TGCGCCAGCAGCCAAGGGCCACAGGGGGCTAGGGACATTCAGTACTTC
CDR3aa: CASSQGPQGARDIQYF

abundance: .
v_gene: TRBV6-1
j_gene: TRBJ2-7
len: 12
d_gene: .
CDR3nt: TGTGCCAGCAGTGACGGTACCTACGAGCAGTACTTC
CDR3aa: CASSDGTYEQYF

abundance: .
v_gene: TRBV18
j_gene: TRBJ1-1
len: 14
d_gene: TRBD1
CDR3nt: TGTGCCAGCGCCCGGGACAGAACATTATCTGAAGCTTTCTTT
CDR3aa: CASARDRTLSEAFF

abundance: .
v_gene: TRBV5-5
j_gene: TRBJ2-3
len: 15
d_gene: .
CDR3nt: TGTGCCAGCAGCTCGGAAAGGCCCGGTTGGAGGTACGCGTATTTT
CDR3aa: CASSSERPGWRYAYF

abundance: .
v_gene: TRBV2
j_gene: TRBJ2-7
len: 13
d_gene: TRBD2
CDR3nt: TGTGCCAGCAGTGAAGAAGCGGGGAACGAGCAGTACTTC
CDR3aa: CASSEEAGNEQYF

abundance: .
v_gene: TRBV27
j_gene: TRBJ2-7
len: 16
d_gene: TRBD1
CDR3nt: TGTGCCAGCAGTTTAAACTCTCGCGGACAGGGGTACGAGCAGTACTTC
CDR3aa: CASSLNSRGQGYEQYF

abundance: .
v_gene: TRBV5-1
j_gene: TRBJ2-5
len: 20
d_gene: TRBD2
CDR3nt: TGCGCCAGCAGCCCCCGCCCGGGCGCCGGGACTAGCGGCCCCCAGAAGACCCAGTACTTC
CDR3aa: CASSPRPGAGTSGPQKTQYF

abundance: .
v_gene: TRBV6-1
j_gene: TRBJ2-5
len: 15
d_gene: TRBD1
CDR3nt: TGTGCCAGCAGACACCGGGACAGCCACCAAGAGACCCAGTACTTC
CDR3aa: CASRHRDSHQETQYF

abundance: once
v_gene: TRBV28
j_gene: TRBJ1-4
len: 13
d_gene: .
CDR3nt: TGTGCCATCTCCGACAGCAATAATGAAAAACTGTTTTTT
CDR3aa: CAISDSNNEKLFF

abundance: .
v_gene: TRBV7-2
j_gene: TRBJ2-1
len: 18
d_gene: TRBD2
CDR3nt: TGTGCCAGCAGCTTATCTCGACTAGCGCCGAGCTCCTACAATGAGCAGTTCTTC
CDR3aa: CASSLSRLAPSSYNEQFF

abundance: .
v_gene: TRBV7-9
j_gene: TRBJ2-1
len: 16
d_gene: TRBD2
CDR3nt: TGTGCCAGCAGCTTTGGTGTGTCTAGCGGGAGTAATGAGCAGTTCTTC
CDR3aa: CASSFGVSSGSNEQFF

abundance: once
v_gene: TRBV2
j_gene: TRBJ2-7
len: 14
d_gene: .
CDR3nt: TGTGCCAGCAGTGAAAGTGGGGCCGGGGGCGAGCAGTACTTC
CDR3aa: CASSESGAGGEQYF

abundance: few
v_gene: TRBV30
j_gene: TRBJ1-5
len: 14
d_gene: TRBD1
CDR3nt: TGTGCCTGGAACTCGGGACAGATCAATCAGCCCCAGCATTTT
CDR3aa: CAWNSGQINQPQHF

abundance: .
v_gene: TRBV5-1
j_gene: TRBJ2-6
len: 19
d_gene: TRBD1
CDR3nt: TGCGCCAGCAGCTGGGGAGACAGGGGGGGAGTCTCTGGGGCCAACGTCCTGACTTTC
CDR3aa: CASSWGDRGGVSGANVLTF

abundance: .
v_gene: TRBV27
j_gene: TRBJ2-1
len: 14
d_gene: TRBD2
CDR3nt: TGTGCCAGCAGAGCTAGCGGGAGGGATGGTGAGCAGTTCTTC
CDR3aa: CASRASGRDGEQFF

abundance: .
v_gene: TRBV9
j_gene: TRBJ2-7
len: 14
d_gene: TRBD1
CDR3nt: TGTGCCAGCAGCGCCCAGGGGGATACCTACGAGCAGTACTTC
CDR3aa: CASSAQGDTYEQYF

abundance: .
v_gene: TRBV4-2
j_gene: TRBJ2-1
len: 18
d_gene: TRBD2
CDR3nt: TGTGCCAGCAGCCAAGACCGGTGGGGGGGAGGGCCCGACAATGAGCAGTTCTTC
CDR3aa: CASSQDRWGGGPDNEQFF

abundance: .
v_gene: TRBV5-5
j_gene: TRBJ1-1
len: 13
d_gene: TRBD1
CDR3nt: TGTGCCAGCAGCCCGCAGGGGGACACTGAAGCTTTCTTT
CDR3aa: CASSPQGDTEAFF

abundance: .
v_gene: TRBV19
j_gene: TRBJ2-1
len: 13
d_gene: .
CDR3nt: TGTGCCAGTAGCCGGGACTTATACAATGAGCAGTTCTTC
CDR3aa: CASSRDLYNEQFF

abundance: .
v_gene: TRBV5-1
j_gene: TRBJ2-3
len: 14
d_gene: .
CDR3nt: TGCGCCAGCAGCTTGGTACTGACGGAGAGATACGCGTATTTT
CDR3aa: CASSLVLTERYAYF

abundance: once
v_gene: TRBV30
j_gene: TRBJ2-7
len: 12
d_gene: .
CDR3nt: TGTGCCTGGAGTAAAGGAGGGTACGAGCAGTACTTC
CDR3aa: CAWSKGGYEQYF

abundance: .
v_gene: TRBV19
j_gene: TRBJ2-7
len: 16
d_gene: TRBD2
CDR3nt: TGTGCCAGTAGCCCTCCTGGACTAGCGGGAGCACACGAGCAGTACTTC
CDR3aa: CASSPPGLAGAHEQYF

abundance: .
v_gene: TRBV30
j_gene: TRBJ2-7
len: 16
d_gene: .
CDR3nt: TGTGCCTGGAGTGTACATTCCCTTCGGGGTTCCTACGAGCAGTACTTC
CDR3aa: CAWSVHSLRGSYEQYF